This TCR beta chain was sequenced in a study of regulatory T cells in long-lasting Graves disease. For TCR beta, libraries came from iRepertoire HTBI primers and Arm-PCR of CDR3 regions. TCRdb itself ran the multiplex PCR reads through MiXCR, one entry per CDR3 protein. The data hold under 500,000 distinct CDR3 sequences, with under 25% observed a single time. The sample's time point: persistent/refractory GD, antithyroid drugs over 5 years with positive TRAb. PBMC RNA was the source of the TCR library. The source was peripheral blood mononuclear cells (PBMCs), collected when the disease was refractory, from a patient treated with antithyroid drugs. The source of this sequence is a female donor with Graves disease.

Here the CDR3 reads CASSLGSGNYMNTEAFF. The CDR3 DNA follows: TGCGCCAGCAGCTTGGGGTCAGGGAATTACATGAACACTGAAGCTTTCTTT. The genes are TRBV5-1 and TRBJ1-1; tentative D call: TRBD1 (5 bases). The CDR3 sequence is 17 residues long. V was shortened by 0 bases and J by 0 bases, with 15 bases between the two germline ends. Germline V gene sequence: CDR1 SGHRS, CDR2 YFSETQ.